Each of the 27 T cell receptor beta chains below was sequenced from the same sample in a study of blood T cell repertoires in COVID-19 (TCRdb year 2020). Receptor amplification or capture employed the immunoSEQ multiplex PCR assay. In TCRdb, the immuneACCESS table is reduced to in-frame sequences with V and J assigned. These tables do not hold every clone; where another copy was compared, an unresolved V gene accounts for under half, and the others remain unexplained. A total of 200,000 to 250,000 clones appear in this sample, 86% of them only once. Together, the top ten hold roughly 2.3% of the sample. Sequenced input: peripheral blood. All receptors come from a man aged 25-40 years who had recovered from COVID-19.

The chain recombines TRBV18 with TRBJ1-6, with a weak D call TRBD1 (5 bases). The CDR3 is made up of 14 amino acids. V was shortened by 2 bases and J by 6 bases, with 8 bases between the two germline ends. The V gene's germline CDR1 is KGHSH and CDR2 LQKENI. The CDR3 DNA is TGTGCCAGCTCACCAAGACAGACTAATTCACCCCTCCACTTT. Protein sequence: CASSPRQTNSPLHF. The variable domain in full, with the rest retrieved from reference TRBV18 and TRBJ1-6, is NAGVMQNPRHLVRRRGQEARLRCSPMKGHSHVYWYRQLPEEGLKFMVYLQKENIIDESGMPKERFSAEFPKEGPSILRIQQVVRGDSAAYFCASSPRQTNSPLHFGNGTRLTVT.

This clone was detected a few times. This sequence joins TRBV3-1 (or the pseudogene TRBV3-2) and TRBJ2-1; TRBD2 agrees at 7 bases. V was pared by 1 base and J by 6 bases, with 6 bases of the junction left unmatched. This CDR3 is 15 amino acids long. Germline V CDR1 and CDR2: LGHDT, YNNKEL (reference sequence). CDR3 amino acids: CASSQATSAGNEQFF. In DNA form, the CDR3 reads TGTGCCAGCAGCCAAGCCACTAGCGCGGGCAATGAGCAGTTCTTC.

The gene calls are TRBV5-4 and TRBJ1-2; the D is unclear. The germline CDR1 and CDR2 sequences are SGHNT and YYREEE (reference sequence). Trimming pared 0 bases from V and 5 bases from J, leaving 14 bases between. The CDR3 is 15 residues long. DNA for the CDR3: TGTGCCAGCAGCTTGGCCGGTTACAGTCATTATGGCTACACCTTC. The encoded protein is CASSLAGYSHYGYTF.

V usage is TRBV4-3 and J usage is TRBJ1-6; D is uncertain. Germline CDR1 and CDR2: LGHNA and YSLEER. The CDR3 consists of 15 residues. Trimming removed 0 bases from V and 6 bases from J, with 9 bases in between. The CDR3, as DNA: TGCGCCAGCAGCCAAGACAGGTTGGGTAATTCACCCCTCCACTTT. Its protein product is CASSQDRLGNSPLHF.

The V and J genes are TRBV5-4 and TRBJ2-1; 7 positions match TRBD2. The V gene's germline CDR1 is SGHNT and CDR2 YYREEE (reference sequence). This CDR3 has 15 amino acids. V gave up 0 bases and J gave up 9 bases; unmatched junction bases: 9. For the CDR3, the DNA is TGTGCCAGCAGCTTGGCGGGACCCTCGGGGGGTGAGCAGTTCTTC. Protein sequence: CASSLAGPSGGEQFF.

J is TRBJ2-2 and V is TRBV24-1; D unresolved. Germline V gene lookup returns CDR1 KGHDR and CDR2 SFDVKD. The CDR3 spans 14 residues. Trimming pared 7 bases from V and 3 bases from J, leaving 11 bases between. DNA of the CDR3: TGTGCCACCAGGTCCTCGCGATACACCGGGGAGCTGTTTTTT. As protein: CATRSSRYTGELFF.

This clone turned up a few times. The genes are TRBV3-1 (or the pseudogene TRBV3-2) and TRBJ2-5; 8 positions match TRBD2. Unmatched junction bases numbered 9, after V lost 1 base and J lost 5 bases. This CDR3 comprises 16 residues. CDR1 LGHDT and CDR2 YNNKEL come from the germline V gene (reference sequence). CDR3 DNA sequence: TGTGCCAGCAGCCAAGGTCAGACTAGCGCATTGGAGACCCAGTACTTC. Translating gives CASSQGQTSALETQYF.

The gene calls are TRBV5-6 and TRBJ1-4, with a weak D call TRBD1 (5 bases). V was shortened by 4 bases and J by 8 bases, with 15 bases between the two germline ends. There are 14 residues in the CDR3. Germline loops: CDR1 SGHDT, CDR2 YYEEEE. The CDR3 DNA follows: TGTGCCAGCAGCCCGTTGGGGGGAGGGGAAAAACTGTTTTTT. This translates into CASSPLGGGEKLFF.

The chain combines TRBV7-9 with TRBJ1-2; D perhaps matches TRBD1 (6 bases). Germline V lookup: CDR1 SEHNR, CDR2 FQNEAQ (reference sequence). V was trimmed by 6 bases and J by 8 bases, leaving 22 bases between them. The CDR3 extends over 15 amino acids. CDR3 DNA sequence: TGTGCCAGCAGTTACAGGGATGGTACATCGCCCGGCTACACCTTC. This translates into CASSYRDGTSPGYTF.

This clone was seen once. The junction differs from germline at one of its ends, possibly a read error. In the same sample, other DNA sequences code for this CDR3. The CDR3 loop reads CASSWDKYNEKLFF. The CDR3, as DNA: TGTGCCAGTAGCTGGGACAAGTATAATGAAAAACTGTTTTTT. The chain carries TRBV5-4 and TRBJ1-4; a weak D match, TRBD1 (6 bases). This CDR3 comprises 14 residues. CDR1 and CDR2 (germline): SGHNT, YYREEE (reference sequence).

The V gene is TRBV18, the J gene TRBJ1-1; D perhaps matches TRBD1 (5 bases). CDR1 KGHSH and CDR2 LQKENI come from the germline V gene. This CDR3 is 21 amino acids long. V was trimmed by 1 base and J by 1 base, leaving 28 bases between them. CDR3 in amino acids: CASSPRLGGTVSRHQNTEAFF. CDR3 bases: TGTGCCAGCTCACCACGATTGGGGGGAACAGTCTCAAGACATCAGAACACTGAAGCTTTCTTT.

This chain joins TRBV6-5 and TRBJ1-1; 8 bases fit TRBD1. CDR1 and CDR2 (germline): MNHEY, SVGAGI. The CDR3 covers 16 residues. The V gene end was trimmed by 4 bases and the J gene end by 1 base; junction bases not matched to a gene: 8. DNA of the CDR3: TGTGCCAGCAGTTCGACAGGGGTCTGGGGGAACACTGAAGCTTTCTTT. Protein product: CASSSTGVWGNTEAFF.

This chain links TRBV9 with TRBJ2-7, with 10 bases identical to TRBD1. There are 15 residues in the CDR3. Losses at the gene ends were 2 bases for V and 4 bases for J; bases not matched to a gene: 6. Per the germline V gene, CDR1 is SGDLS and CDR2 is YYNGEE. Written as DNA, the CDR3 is TGTGCCAGCAGCGTGACCCCGGGACAGGGGTACGAGCAGTACTTC. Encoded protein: CASSVTPGQGYEQYF. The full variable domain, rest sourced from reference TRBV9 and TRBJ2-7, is DSGVTQTPKHLITATGQRVTLRCSPRSGDLSVYWYQQSLDQGLQFLIQYYNGEERAKGNILERFSAQQFPDLHSELNLSSLELGDSALYFCASSVTPGQGYEQYFGPGTRLTVT.

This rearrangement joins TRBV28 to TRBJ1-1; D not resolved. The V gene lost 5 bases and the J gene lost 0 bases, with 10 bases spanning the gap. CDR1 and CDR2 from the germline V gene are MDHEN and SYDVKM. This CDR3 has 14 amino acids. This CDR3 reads CASSPHSMNTEAFF. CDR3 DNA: TGTGCCAGCAGTCCTCATTCTATGAACACTGAAGCTTTCTTT.

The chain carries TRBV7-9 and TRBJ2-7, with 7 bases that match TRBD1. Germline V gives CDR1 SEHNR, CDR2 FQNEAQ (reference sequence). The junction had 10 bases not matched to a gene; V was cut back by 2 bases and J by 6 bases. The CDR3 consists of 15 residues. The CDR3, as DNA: TGTGCCAGCAGCTTAACCCACAGGGGCGTTGGCGAGCAGTACTTC. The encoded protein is CASSLTHRGVGEQYF.

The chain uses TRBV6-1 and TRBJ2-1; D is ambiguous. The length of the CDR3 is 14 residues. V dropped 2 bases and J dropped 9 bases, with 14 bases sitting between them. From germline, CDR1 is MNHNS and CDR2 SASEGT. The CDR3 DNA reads TGTGCCAGCAGTGAATTGCGGTCTGCTAGTGAGCAGTTCTTC. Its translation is CASSELRSASEQFF.

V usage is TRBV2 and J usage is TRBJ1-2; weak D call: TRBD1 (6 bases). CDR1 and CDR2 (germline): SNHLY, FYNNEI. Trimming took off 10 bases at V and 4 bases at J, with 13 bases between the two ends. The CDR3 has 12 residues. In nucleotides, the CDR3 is TGTGCCATGTCCCTAGGGGGCTATGGCTACACCTTC. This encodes CAMSLGGYGYTF.

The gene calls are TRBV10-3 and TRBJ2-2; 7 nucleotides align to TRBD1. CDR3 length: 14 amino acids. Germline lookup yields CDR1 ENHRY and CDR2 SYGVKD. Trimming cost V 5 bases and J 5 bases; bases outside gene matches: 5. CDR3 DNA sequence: TGTGCCATCAGTTCGGACAGGTTGACCGGGGAGCTGTTTTTT. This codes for CAISSDRLTGELFF.

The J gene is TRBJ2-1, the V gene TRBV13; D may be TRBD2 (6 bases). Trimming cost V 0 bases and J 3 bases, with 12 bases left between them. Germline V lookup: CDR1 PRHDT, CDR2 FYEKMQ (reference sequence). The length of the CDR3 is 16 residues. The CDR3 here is CASSLGPGDRYNEQFF. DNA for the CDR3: TGTGCCAGCAGCTTAGGCCCGGGGGACCGCTACAATGAGCAGTTCTTC. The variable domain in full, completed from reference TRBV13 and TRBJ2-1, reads AAGVIQSPRHLIKEKRETATLKCYPIPRHDTVYWYQQGPGQDPQFLISFYEKMQSDKGSIPDRFSAQQFSDYHSELNMSSLELGDSALYFCASSLGPGDRYNEQFFGPGTRLTVL.

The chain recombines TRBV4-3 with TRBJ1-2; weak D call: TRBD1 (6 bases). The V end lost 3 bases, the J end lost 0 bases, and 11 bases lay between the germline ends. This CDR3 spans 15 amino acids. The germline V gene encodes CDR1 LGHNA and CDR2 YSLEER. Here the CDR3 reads CASSQDSLANYGYTF. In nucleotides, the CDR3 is TGCGCCAGCAGCCAGGACAGCTTAGCTAACTATGGCTACACCTTC.

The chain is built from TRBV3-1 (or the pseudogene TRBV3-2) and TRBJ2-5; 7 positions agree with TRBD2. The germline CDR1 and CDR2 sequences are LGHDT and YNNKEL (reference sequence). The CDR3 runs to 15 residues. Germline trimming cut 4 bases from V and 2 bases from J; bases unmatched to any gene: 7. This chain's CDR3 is CASSPPLRGQETQYF. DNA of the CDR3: TGTGCCAGCAGCCCCCCCCTGCGGGGGCAAGAGACCCAGTACTTC.

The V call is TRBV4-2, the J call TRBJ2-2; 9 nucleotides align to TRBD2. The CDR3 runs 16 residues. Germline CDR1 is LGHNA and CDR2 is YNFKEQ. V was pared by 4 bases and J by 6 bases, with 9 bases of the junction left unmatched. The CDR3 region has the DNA TGTGCCAGCAGCCGGGGAGATAGCGGGGGTGCCGGGGAGCTGTTTTTT. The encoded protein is CASSRGDSGGAGELFF.

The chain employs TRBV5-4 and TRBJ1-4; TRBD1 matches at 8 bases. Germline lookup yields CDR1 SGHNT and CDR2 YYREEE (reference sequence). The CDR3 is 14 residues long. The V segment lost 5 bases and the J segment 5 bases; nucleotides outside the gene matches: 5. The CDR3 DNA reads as TGTGCCAGCAGGGAACAGGGGGGAAATGAAAAACTGTTTTTT. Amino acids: CASREQGGNEKLFF.

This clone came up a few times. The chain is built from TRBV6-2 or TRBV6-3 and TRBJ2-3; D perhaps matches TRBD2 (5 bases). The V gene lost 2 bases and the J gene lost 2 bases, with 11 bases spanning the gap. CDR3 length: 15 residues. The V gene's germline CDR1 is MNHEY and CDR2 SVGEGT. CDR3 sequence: CASSYVREFTDTQYF. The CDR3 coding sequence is TGTGCCAGCAGTTACGTCCGGGAATTCACAGATACGCAGTATTTT.

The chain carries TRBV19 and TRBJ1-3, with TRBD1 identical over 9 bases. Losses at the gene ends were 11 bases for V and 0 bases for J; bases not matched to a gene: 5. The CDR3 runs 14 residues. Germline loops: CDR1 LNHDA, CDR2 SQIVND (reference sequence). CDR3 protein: CAVRQGGSGNTIYF. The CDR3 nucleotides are TGTGCCGTACGACAGGGGGGCTCTGGAAACACCATATATTTT.

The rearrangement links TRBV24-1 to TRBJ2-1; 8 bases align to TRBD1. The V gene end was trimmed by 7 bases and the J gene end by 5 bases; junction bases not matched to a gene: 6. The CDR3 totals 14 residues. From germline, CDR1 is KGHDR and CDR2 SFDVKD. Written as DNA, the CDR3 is TGTGCCACCAGCCCGGGACAGGTCAACAATGAGCAGTTCTTC. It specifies CATSPGQVNNEQFF.

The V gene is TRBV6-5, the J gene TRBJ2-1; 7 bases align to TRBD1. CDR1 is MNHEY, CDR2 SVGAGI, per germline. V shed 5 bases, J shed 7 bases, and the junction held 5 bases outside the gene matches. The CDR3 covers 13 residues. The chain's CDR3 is CASSHADRNEQFF. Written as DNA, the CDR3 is TGTGCCAGCAGTCATGCGGACAGGAATGAGCAGTTCTTC.